This T cell receptor beta chain was sequenced during a study of cytomegalovirus exposure and HLA in healthy donors (dated by TCRdb to the late 2010s). For the wider study: A later analysis indicated that the roughly 130 validation repertoires were generated on the platform also employed for the approximately 700 repertoires of the first cohort. The aim of the study was to test whether cataloging public T cell receptors could identify signatures of past pathogen exposure. To predict cytomegalovirus infection status, the study combined high-throughput TCR immunosequencing, statistical association of individual TCRs with disease status, and machine learning. Along with the roughly 670-subject first cohort, a separate validation cohort of 120 different subjects was used.

About this clone itself: Its cognate antigen has yet to be identified. No base quality information exists; no much larger clone differs at one position.

Library preparation used the immunoSEQ multiplex PCR assay. Under the source paper's analysis protocol: A statistical classification framework was developed to diagnose cytomegalovirus status using the catalog of TCR beta chain sequences. Imported from immuneACCESS, the table was reduced by TCRdb to in-frame sequences with V and J called. These copies leave out some clones; in studies compared against another copy, an unresolved V gene accounts for under half, and the cause of the remainder is not known. The DNA gave D and trimming, while V, J and clone size come from that table. This sample comprises 60,000 or so clones, roughly 90% of them detected only once. 0.85% to 1.2% of the sample goes to the ten largest clones. Study-wide conclusions, independent of this receptor: A few of the identified cytomegalovirus-associated TCR beta chains were confirmed in vitro to be specific for cytomegalovirus antigens. In both the original and validation cohorts, the classifier was reported to diagnose cytomegalovirus status with high specificity and sensitivity. A later analysis had no HLA typing for the validation cohort, so co-occurrence there was scored across all 120 repertoires. Most TCR sequences were observed very rarely across donors, whereas some public TCRs were present in many individuals. The authors suggested that the approach could potentially be extended to other disease states and immunological phenotypes. In the study, 150 to 200 TCR beta chains were listed as associated with cytomegalovirus. In a later analysis, TCRs clustered in the first cohort were found to also tend to co-occur in the 120 or so validation repertoires, with approximately 95% of cluster scores above 0.

The donors belonged to the validation cohort of over a hundred subjects, which was separate from the roughly 700-subject first cohort. According to the germline V gene, CDR1 reads LGHNA and CDR2 reads YSLEER. V trim: 0 bases; J trim: 5 bases; unmatched bases: 4. The CDR3 runs 14 residues from the cysteine to the phenylalanine. Kept here is only the CDR3 DNA, which spans 42 bases and is read in frame from base 1. Sequences were obtained from PBMCs. The rearrangement joined TRBV4-3 to TRBJ2-7; TRBD2 lines up with 7 middle nucleotides. The TCR comes from a man aged 18-30 years in good health and CMV-seronegative. Here is the DNA: TGCGCCAGCAGCCAAGATGCGGGAGTAAACGAGCAGTACTTC. Protein translation: CASSQDAGVNEQYF.